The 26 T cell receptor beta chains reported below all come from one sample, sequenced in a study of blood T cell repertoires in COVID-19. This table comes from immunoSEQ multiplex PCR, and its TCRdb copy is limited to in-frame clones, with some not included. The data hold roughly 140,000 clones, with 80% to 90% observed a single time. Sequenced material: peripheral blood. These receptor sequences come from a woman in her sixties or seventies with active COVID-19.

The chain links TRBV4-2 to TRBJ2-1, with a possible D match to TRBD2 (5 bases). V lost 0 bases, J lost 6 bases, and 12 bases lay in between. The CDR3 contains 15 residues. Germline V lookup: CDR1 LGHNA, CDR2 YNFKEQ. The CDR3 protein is CASSQDLLVLNEQFF. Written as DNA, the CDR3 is TGTGCCAGCAGCCAAGACCTACTAGTACTCAATGAGCAGTTCTTC.

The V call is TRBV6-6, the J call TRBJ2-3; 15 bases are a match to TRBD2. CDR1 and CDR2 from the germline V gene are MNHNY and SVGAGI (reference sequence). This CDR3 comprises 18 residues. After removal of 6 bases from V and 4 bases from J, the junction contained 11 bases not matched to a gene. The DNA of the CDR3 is TGTGCCAGCAGCCGACGGACTAGCGGGAGGGTAAGGGCAGATACGCAGTATTTT. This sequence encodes CASSRRTSGRVRADTQYF.

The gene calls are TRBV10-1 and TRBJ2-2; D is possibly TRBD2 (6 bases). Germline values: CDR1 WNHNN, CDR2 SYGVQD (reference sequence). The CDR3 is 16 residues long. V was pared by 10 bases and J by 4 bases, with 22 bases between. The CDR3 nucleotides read TGCGCCACGCGGGACTCCAGTGTAGCCGCCACCGGGGAGCTGTTTTTT. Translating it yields CATRDSSVAATGELFF.

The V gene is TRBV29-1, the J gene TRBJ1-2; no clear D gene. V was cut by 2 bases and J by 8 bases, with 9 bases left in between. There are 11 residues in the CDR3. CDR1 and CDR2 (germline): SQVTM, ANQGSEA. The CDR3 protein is CSVERSPGYTF. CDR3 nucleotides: TGCAGCGTTGAACGGAGCCCCGGCTACACCTTC.

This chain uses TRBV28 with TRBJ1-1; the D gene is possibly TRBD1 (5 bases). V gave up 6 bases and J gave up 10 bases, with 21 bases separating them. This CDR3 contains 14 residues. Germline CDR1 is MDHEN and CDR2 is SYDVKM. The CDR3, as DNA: TGTGCCAGCAGCCCCAGGGTAACCCCCAGAGGAGCTTTCTTT. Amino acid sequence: CASSPRVTPRGAFF.

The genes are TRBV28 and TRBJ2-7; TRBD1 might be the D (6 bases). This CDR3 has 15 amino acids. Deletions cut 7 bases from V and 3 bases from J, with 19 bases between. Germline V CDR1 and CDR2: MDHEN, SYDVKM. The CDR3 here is CASTAGGLGGYEQYF. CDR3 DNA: TGTGCCAGCACTGCTGGGGGTTTAGGGGGCTACGAGCAGTACTTC.

CDR3 in DNA: TGTGCCAGCAGTAAGGGACAGGGGGGGGAGACCCAGTACTTC. Translating it yields CASSKGQGGETQYF. The chain joins TRBV25-1 to TRBJ2-5, with 11 positions matching TRBD1. Germline V gives CDR1 MGHDK, CDR2 SYGVNS. The CDR3 has 14 residues. V shed 5 bases, J shed 5 bases, and the junction held 4 bases outside the gene matches.

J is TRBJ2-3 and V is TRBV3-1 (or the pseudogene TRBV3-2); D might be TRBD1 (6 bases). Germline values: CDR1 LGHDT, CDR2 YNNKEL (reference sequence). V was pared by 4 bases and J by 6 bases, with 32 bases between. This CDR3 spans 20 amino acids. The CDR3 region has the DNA TGTGCCAGCAGCCCCCTGGGCGCAGGGGCCGGCGACATCCGGGGCGATACGCAGTATTTT. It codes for CASSPLGAGAGDIRGDTQYF.

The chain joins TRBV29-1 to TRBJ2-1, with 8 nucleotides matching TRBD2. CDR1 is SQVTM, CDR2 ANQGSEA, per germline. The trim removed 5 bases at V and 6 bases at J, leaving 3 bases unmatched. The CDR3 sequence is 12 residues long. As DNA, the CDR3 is TGCAGCGTTTCTAGCGGGCCCAATGAGCAGTTCTTC. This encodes CSVSSGPNEQFF.

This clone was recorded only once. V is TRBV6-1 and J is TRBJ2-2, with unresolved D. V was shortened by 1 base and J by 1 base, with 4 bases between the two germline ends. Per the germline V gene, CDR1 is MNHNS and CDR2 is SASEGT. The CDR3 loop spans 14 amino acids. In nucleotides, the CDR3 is TGTGCCAGCAGTGAAGTCAAGAACACCGGGGAGCTGTTTTTT. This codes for CASSEVKNTGELFF.

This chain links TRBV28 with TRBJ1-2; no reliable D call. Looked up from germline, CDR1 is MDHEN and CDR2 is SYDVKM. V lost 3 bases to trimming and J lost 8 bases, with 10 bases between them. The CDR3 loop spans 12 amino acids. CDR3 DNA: TGTGCCAGCAGTTTCAGATCTTGGGGCTACACCTTC. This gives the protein CASSFRSWGYTF.

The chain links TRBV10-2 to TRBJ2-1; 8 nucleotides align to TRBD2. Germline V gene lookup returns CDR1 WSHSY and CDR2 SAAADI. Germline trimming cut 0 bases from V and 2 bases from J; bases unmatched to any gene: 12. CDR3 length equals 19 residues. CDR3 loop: CASSESRWGLDQTYNEQFF. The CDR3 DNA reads TGCGCCAGCAGTGAGTCCCGGTGGGGACTAGACCAAACCTACAATGAGCAGTTCTTC.

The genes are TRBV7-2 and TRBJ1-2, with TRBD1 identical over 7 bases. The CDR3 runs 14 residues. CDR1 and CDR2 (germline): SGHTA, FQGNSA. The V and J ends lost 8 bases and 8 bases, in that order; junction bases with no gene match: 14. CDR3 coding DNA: TGTGCCAGCGGGATGGACAGGAGGCAGACCGGCTACACCTTC. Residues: CASGMDRRQTGYTF.

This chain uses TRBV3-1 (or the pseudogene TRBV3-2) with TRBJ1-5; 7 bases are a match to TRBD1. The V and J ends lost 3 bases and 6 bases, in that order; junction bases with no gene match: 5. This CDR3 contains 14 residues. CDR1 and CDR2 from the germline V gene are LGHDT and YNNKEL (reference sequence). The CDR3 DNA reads TGTGCCAGCAGCCAGACAGGGTTGATTCAGCCCCAGCATTTT. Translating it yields CASSQTGLIQPQHF.

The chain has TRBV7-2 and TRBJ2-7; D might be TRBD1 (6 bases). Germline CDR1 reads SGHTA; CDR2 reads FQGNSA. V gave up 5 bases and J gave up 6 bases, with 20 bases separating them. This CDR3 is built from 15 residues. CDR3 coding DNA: TGTGCCAGCAGCCCCCCCGGGACAAGTAAATCCGAGCAGTACTTC. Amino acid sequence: CASSPPGTSKSEQYF.

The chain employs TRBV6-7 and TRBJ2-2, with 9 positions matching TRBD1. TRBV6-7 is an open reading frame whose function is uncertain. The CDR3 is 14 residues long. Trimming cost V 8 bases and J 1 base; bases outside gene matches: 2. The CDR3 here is CASLGQGNTGELFF. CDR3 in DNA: TGTGCCAGCTTGGGACAGGGGAACACCGGGGAGCTGTTTTTT.

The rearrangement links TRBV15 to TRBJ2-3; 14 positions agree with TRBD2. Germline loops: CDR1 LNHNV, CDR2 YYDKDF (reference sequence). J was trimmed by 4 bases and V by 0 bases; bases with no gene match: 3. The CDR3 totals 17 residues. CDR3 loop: CATSRDWTSGRSDTQYF. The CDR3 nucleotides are TGTGCCACCAGCAGAGATTGGACTAGCGGGAGGTCAGATACGCAGTATTTT.

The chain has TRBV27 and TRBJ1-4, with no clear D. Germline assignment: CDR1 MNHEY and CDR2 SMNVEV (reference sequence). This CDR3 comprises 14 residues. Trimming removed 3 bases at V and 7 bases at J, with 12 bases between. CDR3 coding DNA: TGTGCCAGCAGTTTCACCGCTTCAGTTGAAAAACTGTTTTTT. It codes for CASSFTASVEKLFF.

CDR3 nucleotides: TGTGCCAGCGGGACAGGGGGGAAGGAAAAACTGTTTTTT. As protein: CASGTGGKEKLFF. The chain has TRBV12-3 or TRBV12-4 and TRBJ1-4; 11 bases are shared with TRBD1. The CDR3 is 13 residues long. V lost 8 bases to trimming and J lost 8 bases; unmatched junction nucleotides: 4.

The CDR3 DNA reads as TGTGCCAGCAACCGGGGGTTCGGCTACACCTTC. Its translation: CASNRGFGYTF. The rearrangement links TRBV12-3 or TRBV12-4 to TRBJ1-2; possible D gene TRBD1, 5 bases. Trimming took off 7 bases at V and 8 bases at J, with 11 bases between the two ends. This CDR3 comprises 11 residues.

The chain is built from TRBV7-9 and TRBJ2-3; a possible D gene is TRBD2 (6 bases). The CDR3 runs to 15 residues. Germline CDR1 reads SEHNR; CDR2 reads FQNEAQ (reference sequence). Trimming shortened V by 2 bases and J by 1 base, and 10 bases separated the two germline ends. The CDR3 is CASSLSSGRTDTQYF. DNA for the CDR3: TGTGCCAGCAGCTTAAGTAGCGGCCGCACAGATACGCAGTATTTT.

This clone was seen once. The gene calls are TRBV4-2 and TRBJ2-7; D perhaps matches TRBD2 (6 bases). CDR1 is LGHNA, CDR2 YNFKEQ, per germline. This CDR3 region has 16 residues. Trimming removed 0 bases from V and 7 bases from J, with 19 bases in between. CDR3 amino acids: CASSQDVRGLAWEQYF. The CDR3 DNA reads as TGTGCCAGCAGCCAAGACGTCCGGGGACTTGCTTGGGAGCAGTACTTC.

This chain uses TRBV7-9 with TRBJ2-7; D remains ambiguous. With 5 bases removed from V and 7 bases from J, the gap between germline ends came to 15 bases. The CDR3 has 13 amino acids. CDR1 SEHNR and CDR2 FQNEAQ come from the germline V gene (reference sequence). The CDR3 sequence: CASSPLAGFEQYF. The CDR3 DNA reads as TGTGCCAGCAGCCCCCTGGCAGGTTTTGAGCAGTACTTC.

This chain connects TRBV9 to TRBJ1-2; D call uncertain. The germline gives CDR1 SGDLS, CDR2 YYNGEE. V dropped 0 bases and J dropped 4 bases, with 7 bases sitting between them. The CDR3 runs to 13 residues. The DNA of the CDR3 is TGTGCCAGCAGCGTAGGCCAAGCCTATGGCTACACCTTC. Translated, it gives CASSVGQAYGYTF.

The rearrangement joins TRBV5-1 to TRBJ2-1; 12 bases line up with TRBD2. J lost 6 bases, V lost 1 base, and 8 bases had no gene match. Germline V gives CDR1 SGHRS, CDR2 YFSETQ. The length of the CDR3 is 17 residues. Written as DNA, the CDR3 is TGCGCCAGCAGCTTGAGTCCACTAGCGGGAGGACGCAATGAGCAGTTCTTC. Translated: CASSLSPLAGGRNEQFF.

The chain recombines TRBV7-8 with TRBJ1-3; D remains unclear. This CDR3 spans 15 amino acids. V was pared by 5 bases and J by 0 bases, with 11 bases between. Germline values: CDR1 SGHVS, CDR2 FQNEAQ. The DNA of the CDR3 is TGTGCCAGCAGCCTAATGGCCCACTCTGGAAACACCATATATTTT. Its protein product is CASSLMAHSGNTIYF.